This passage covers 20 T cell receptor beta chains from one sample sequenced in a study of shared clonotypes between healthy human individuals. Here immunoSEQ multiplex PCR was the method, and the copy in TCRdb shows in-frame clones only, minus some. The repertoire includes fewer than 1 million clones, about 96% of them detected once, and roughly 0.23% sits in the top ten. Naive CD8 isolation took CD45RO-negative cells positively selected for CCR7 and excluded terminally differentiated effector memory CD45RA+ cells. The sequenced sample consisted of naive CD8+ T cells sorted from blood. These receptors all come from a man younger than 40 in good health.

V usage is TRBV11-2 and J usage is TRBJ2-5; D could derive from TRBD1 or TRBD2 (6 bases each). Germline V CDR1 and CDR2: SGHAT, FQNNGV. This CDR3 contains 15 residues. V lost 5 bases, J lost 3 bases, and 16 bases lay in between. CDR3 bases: TGTGCCAGCAGCATCGGGACAACGGGAGAAGAGACCCAGTACTTC. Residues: CASSIGTTGEETQYF.

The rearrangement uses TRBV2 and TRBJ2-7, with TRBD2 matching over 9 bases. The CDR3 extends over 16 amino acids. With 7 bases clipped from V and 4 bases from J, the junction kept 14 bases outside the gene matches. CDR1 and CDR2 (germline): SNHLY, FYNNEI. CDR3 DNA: TGTGCCAGCAATTCCCCTTTAGCGGGAGCCAAATACGAGCAGTACTTC. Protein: CASNSPLAGAKYEQYF.

The CDR3 protein is CASSEDRANYGYTF. The CDR3 DNA follows: TGTGCCAGCAGTGAAGACAGGGCCAACTATGGCTACACCTTC. The chain uses TRBV2 and TRBJ1-2; maybe TRBD1 (6 bases). The V gene lost 1 base and the J gene lost 2 bases, with 8 bases spanning the gap. The CDR3 consists of 14 residues. Per germline, CDR1 SNHLY and CDR2 FYNNEI.

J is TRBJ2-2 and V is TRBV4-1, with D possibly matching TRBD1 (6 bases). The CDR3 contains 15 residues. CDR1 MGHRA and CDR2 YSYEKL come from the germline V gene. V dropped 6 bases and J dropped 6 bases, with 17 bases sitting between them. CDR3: CASRATVQGAGELFF. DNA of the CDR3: TGCGCCAGCAGGGCGACCGTACAGGGAGCCGGGGAGCTGTTTTTT.

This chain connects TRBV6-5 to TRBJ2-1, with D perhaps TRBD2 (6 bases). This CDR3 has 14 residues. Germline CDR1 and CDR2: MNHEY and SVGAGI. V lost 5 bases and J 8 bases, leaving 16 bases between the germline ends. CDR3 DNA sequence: TGTGCCAGCAGTCGCGGGACCGCGACAGATGAGCAGTTCTTC. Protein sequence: CASSRGTATDEQFF.

CDR3 loop: CASSFRLARTGELFF. CDR3 coding DNA: TGCGCCAGCAGCTTCCGTCTAGCGCGCACCGGGGAGCTGTTTTTT. The V call is TRBV5-1, the J call TRBJ2-2, with D maybe TRBD2 (6 bases). V was clipped by 2 bases and J by 4 bases, with 12 bases between them. Germline assignment: CDR1 SGHRS and CDR2 YFSETQ. The CDR3 has 15 amino acids.

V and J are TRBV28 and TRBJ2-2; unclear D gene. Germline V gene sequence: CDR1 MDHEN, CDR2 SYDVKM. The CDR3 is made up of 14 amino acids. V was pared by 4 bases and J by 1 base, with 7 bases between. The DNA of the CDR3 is TGTGCCAGCAGTTCCATCGTGAACACCGGGGAGCTGTTTTTT. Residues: CASSSIVNTGELFF.

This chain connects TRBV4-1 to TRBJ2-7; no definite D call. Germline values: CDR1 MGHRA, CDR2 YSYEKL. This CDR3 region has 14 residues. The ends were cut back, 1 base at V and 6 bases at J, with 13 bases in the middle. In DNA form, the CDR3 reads TGCGCCAGCAGCCAAGTCCCAACCGGGCGCGAGCAGTACTTC. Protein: CASSQVPTGREQYF.

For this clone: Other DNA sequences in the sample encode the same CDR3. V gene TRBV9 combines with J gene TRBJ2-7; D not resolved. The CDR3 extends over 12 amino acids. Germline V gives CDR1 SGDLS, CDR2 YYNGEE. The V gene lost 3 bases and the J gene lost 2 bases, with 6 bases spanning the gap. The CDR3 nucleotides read TGTGCCAGCAGCGGGACCGCCTACGAGCAGTACTTC. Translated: CASSGTAYEQYF.

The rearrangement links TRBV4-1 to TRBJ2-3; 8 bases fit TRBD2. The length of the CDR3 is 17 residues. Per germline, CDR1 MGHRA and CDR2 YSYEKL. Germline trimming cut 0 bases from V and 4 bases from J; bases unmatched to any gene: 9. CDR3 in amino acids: CASSQDRGAGVADTQYF. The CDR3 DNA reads TGCGCCAGCAGCCAAGATAGGGGAGCGGGAGTGGCAGATACGCAGTATTTT.

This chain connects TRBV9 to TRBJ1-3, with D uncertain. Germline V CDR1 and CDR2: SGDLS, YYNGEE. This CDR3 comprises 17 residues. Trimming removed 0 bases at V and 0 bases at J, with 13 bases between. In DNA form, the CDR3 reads TGTGCCAGCAGCGTAGACTTTTTGACGAACTCTGGAAACACCATATATTTT. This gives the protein CASSVDFLTNSGNTIYF.

DNA of the CDR3: TGCAGCGTTGAAAAGGGACTAGCGGGAGGGCCTGGTAATGAGCAGTTCTTC. It is translated as CSVEKGLAGGPGNEQFF. The J gene is TRBJ2-1, the V gene TRBV29-1; 16 nucleotides line up with TRBD2. The CDR3 has 17 residues. The germline V gene encodes CDR1 SQVTM and CDR2 ANQGSEA. The V gene end was trimmed by 2 bases and the J gene end by 7 bases; junction bases not matched to a gene: 8.

Here the CDR3 reads CASSLSSGEWGTDTQYF. The CDR3 nucleotides read TGTGCCAGCAGTTTATCATCTGGGGAGTGGGGCACAGATACGCAGTATTTT. The V call is TRBV27, the J call TRBJ2-3; maybe TRBD2 (5 bases). The V end lost 0 bases, the J end lost 1 base, and 14 bases lay between the germline ends. Germline V gene sequence: CDR1 MNHEY, CDR2 SMNVEV (reference sequence). CDR3 size: 17 residues.

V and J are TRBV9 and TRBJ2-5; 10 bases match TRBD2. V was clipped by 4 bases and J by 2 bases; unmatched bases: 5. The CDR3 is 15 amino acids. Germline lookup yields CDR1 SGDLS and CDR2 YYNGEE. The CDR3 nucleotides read TGTGCCAGCAGCTTAAGCGGGAGGGAACAAGAGACCCAGTACTTC. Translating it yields CASSLSGREQETQYF.

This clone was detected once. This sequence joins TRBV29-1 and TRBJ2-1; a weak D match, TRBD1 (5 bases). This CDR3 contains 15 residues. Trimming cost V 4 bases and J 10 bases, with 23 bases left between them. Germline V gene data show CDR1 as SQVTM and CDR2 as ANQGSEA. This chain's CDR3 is CSVVIAAGPEYEQFF. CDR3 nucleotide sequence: TGCAGCGTTGTGATTGCGGCAGGGCCCGAATACGAGCAGTTCTTC.

The CDR3 DNA follows: TGTGCCATCAGTGGAGAGGGGAACACTGAAGCTTTCTTT. It encodes CAISGEGNTEAFF. The gene calls are TRBV10-3 and TRBJ1-1; no firm D call. V lost 4 bases and J 1 base, leaving 7 bases between the germline ends. CDR3 length equals 13 residues. From germline, CDR1 is ENHRY and CDR2 SYGVKD.

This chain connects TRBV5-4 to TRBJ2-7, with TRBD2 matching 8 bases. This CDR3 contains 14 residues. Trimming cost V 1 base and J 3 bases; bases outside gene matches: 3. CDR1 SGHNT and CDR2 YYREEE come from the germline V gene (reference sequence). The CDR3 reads CASSLSGGNYEQYF. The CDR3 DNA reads TGTGCCAGCAGCTTGAGCGGGGGTAACTACGAGCAGTACTTC.

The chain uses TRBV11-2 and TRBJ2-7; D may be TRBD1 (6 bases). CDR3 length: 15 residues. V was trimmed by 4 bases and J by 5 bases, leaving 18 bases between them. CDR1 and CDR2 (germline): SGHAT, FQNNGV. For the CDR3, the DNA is TGTGCCAGCAGCTCCGACAGGTCAGCAATCCACGAGCAGTACTTC. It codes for CASSSDRSAIHEQYF. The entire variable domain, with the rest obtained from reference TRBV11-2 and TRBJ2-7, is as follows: EAGVAQSPRYKIIEKRQSVAFWCNPISGHATLYWYQQILGQGPKLLIQFQNNGVVDDSQLPKDRFSAERLKGVDSTLKIQPAKLEDSAVYLCASSSDRSAIHEQYFGPGTRLTVT.

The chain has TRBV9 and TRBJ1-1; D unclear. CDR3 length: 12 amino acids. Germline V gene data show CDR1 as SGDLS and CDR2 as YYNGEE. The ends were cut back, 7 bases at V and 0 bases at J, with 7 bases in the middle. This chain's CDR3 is CASGPLNTEAFF. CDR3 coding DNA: TGTGCCAGCGGCCCTCTGAACACTGAAGCTTTCTTT.

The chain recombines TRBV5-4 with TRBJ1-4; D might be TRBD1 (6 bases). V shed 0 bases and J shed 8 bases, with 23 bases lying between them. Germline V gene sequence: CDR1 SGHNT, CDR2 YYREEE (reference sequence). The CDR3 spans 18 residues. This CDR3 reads CASSLASGGNVIIEKLFF. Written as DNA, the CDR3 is TGTGCCAGCAGCTTGGCGTCGGGGGGCAACGTGATCATCGAAAAACTGTTTTTT. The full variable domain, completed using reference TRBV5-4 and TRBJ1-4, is ETGVTQSPTHLIKTRGQQVTLRCSSQSGHNTVSWYQQALGQGPQFIFQYYREEENGRGNFPPRFSGLQFPNYSSELNVNALELDDSALYLCASSLASGGNVIIEKLFFGSGTQLSVL.